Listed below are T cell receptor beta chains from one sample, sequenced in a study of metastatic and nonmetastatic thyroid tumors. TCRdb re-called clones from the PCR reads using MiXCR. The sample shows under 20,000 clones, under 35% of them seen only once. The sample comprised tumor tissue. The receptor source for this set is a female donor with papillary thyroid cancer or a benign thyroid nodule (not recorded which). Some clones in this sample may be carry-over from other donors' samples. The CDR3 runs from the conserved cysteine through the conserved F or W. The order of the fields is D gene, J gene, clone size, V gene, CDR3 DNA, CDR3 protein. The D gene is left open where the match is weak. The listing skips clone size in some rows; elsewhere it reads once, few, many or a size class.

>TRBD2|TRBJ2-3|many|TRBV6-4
TGTGCCAGCAGTGACTGGGGGGGGAGCACAGATACGCAGTATTTT
CASSDWGGSTDTQYF
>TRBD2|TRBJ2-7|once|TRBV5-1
TGCGCCAGCAGCTTTGACGGGGGTCCGGGGGGTCGAGAGCAGTACTTC
CASSFDGGPGGREQYF
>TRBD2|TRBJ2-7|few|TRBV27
TGTGCCAGCAGTTCCCGCGGGGGAATTTCCTACGAGCAGTACTTC
CASSSRGGISYEQYF
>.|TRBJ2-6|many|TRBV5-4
TGTGCCAGCAGCTTGGTAAAATACTCTGGGGCCAACGTCCTGACTTTC
CASSLVKYSGANVLTF
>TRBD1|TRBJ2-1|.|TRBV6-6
TGTGCCAGCAGTTACAGGACCGGGACAGGGATTCGGAATGAGCAGTTCTTC
CASSYRTGTGIRNEQFF
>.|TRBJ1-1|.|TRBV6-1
TGTGCCAGCAAGGGCTTGAGCTATTACACTGAAGCTTTCTTT
CASKGLSYYTEAFF
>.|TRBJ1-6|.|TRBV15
TGTGCCACCAGCATTACCCGGGATTCACCCCTCCACTTT
CATSITRDSPLHF
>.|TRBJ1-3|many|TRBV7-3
TGTGCCAGCAGCTTAATACAAGGGTTCGGCAGGGGTTACTCTGGAAACACCATATATTTT
CASSLIQGFGRGYSGNTIYF
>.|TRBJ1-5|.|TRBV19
TGTGCCAGTAGAAAATTAGGTTTGCGGGGAAATAGCAATCAGCCCCAGCATTTT
CASRKLGLRGNSNQPQHF
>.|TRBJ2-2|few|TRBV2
TGTGCCAGCAGTGTAAACACCGGGGAGCTGTTTTTT
CASSVNTGELFF
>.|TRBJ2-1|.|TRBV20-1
TGCAGTGCTCAATCTCCCAGGGGTAGCTCCTACAATGAGCAGTTCTTC
CSAQSPRGSSYNEQFF
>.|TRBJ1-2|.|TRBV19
TGTGCCAGTAGTATCCAGGGAACTAACTATGGCTACACCTTC
CASSIQGTNYGYTF
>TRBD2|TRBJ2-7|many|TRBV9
TGTGCCAGCAGCGTACGGACTAGTGGGGGCTACGAGCAGTACTTC
CASSVRTSGGYEQYF
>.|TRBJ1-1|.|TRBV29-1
TGCAGCGTTGTTTGGAACCCTGAAGCTTTCTTT
CSVVWNPEAFF
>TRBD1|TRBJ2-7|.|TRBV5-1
TGCGCCAGCAGCAACACCCCGGGACAGCCCTACGAGCAGTACTTC
CASSNTPGQPYEQYF
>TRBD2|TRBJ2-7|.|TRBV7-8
TGTGCCAGCAGCGCCTCAGCGGGGGGAACCTACGAGCAGTACTTC
CASSASAGGTYEQYF
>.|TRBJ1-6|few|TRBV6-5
TGTGCCAGCAGTAACCAAAAACTAAGGAGTTCACCCCTCCACTTT
CASSNQKLRSSPLHF
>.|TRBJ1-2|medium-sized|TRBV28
TGTGCCAGCCTTTCTTCTACCGGGACAAACTATGGCTACACCTTC
CASLSSTGTNYGYTF
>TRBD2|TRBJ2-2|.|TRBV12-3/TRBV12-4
TGTGCCAGCAGTTTTAGGAGCGGGGCCGGGGAGCCGTTTTTT
CASSFRSGAGEPFF
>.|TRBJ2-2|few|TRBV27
TGTGCCAGCAGTTTATACGAGCCCGGGGAGCTGTTTTTT
CASSLYEPGELFF
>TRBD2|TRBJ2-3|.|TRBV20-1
TGCAGTGCTAGGCTCAGCGGGGGGAGAGATACGCAGTATTTT
CSARLSGGRDTQYF
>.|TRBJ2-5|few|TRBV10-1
TGCGCCAGCAGTAGGGCTGGTCAAGAGACCCAGTACTTC
CASSRAGQETQYF
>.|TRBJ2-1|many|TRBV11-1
TGTGCCAGCAGCTCCGAAACCCAAGCGTACAATGAGCAGTTCTTC
CASSSETQAYNEQFF
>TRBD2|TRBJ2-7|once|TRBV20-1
TGCAGTGCTAGACGAGCGGGAGGGCAAATTTCCTACGAGCAGTACTTC
CSARRAGGQISYEQYF
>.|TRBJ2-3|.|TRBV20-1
TGCAGTGCTAGGGGCCCTACGACAGGGAGGGAGATCGATACGCAGTATTTT
CSARGPTTGREIDTQYF
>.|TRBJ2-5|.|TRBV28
TGTGCCAGCAGTATAGGACACTTCCAAGAGACCCAGTACTTC
CASSIGHFQETQYF
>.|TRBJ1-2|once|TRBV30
TGTGCCTGCCGGGGGAGGGTAGCCACCTTGAACTATGGCTACACCTTC
CACRGRVATLNYGYTF
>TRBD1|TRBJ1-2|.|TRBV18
TGTGCCAGCTCACTAGCCCCAGGGGGCCACTATGGCTACACCTTC
CASSLAPGGHYGYTF
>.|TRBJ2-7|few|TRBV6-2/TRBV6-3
TGTGCCAGCACCGATAGCATGGGCGAGCAGTACTTC
CASTDSMGEQYF
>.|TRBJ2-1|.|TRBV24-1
TGTGCCACCAGTGAACCACGTGGTGAGCAGTTCTTC
CATSEPRGEQFF
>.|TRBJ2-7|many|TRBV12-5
TGTGCTAGTGATGACGGATCCTACGAGCAGTACTTC
CASDDGSYEQYF
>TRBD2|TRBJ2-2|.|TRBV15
TGTGCCACCAGCAGAGGGGGCCTAGCGGAAAACACCGGGGAGCTGTTTTTT
CATSRGGLAENTGELFF
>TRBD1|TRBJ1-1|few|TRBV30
TGTGCCTGGGGACAGGGGGCTAACACTGAAGCTTTCTTT
CAWGQGANTEAFF
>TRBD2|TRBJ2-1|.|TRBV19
TGTGCCAGTAGTCCCTGGACTAGCGGGAGGCTCCGCTCCTACAATGAGCAGTTCTTC
CASSPWTSGRLRSYNEQFF
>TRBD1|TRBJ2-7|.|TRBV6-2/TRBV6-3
TGTGCCAGCACCGGGACAGGGGCCTACGAGCAGTACTTC
CASTGTGAYEQYF
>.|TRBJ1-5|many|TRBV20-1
TGCAGTGCTAGGTCTGGGTCAGATAATCGGCCCCAGCATTTT
CSARSGSDNRPQHF
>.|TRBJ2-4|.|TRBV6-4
TGTGCCAGCAACAATGGGCACTTCCTAAGAGCCAAAAACATTCAGTACTTC
CASNNGHFLRAKNIQYF
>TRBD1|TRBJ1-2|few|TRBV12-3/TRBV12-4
TGTGCCAGCAGGACGACAGGGAGCGGCTACACCTTC
CASRTTGSGYTF
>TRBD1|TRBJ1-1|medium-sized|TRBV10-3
TGTGCCATCAGTGTTACAGGGGGGGAGAGGACTGAAGCTTTCTTT
CAISVTGGERTEAFF
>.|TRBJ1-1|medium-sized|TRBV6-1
TGTGCCACCCGCCGGAACACTGAAGCTTTCTTT
CATRRNTEAFF
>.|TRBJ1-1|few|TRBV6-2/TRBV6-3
TGTGCCAGCAGTTACCGCGGTCCAGCTTTCTTT
CASSYRGPAFF
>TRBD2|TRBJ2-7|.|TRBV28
TGTGCCAGCAGTTTACTTCTAGCGGGACTAGCGGGGGGCCAATCCTACGAGCAGTACTTC
CASSLLLAGLAGGQSYEQYF
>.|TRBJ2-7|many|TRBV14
TGTGCCAGCAGCCCTTACGGGCAAGGCGACTACGAGCAGTACTTC
CASSPYGQGDYEQYF
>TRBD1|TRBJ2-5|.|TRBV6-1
TGTGCCAGCAGTGACGATCCCGGGACAGGGGAGGAGGAGACCCAGTACTTC
CASSDDPGTGEEETQYF
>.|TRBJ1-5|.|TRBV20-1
TGCAGTGCTAGGGGCCCGGGCAGGAATCAGCCCCAGCATTTT
CSARGPGRNQPQHF
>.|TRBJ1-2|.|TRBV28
TGTGCCAGCAGTACTAATACCTATGGCTACACCTTC
CASSTNTYGYTF
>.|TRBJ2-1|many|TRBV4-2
TGTGCCAGCAGCCAAGAAACGGGAAGCGGCTACAATGAGCAGTTCTTC
CASSQETGSGYNEQFF